This T cell receptor (beta chain) was recorded in a study of regulatory T cells (dated by TCRdb to the late 2010s). Looking at the study overall: The study compared T-cell receptor beta repertoires of sorted regulatory, conventional CD4+ and CD8+ T cells in CD3G-deficient patients with those in healthy controls.

Every CD3G-deficient patient showed evidence of autoimmunity, and the autoimmunity was more severe in two of the patients. At testing, patients were between 2 and 39 years old and showed lower naive and higher memory CD4+ and CD8+ T-cell proportions. CD4+ cells were FACS-sorted into CD25-high CD127-low regulatory T cells and CD25-low CD127-high conventional CD4+ T cells. Roughly six individuals with CD3G deficiency made up the patient group. An international network of physicians across the United States, Europe and Asia provided the patient samples and clinical data. Peripheral blood mononuclear cells were isolated by Ficoll density separation. The multiplex PCR relied on 52 forward TRBV primers and 13 reverse TRBJ primers, and amplification bias was corrected through assay-based and computational methods. Within the immunoSEQ assay, multiplex PCR amplified rearranged TRB loci from genomic DNA. An Illumina HiSeq platform was used to sequence the TRB amplicons. Regarding the original processing steps: Custom algorithms error-filtered the raw sequences and aligned them to reference gene sequences, after which the immunoSEQ online tools were used for analysis. Frequencies of productive and nonproductive TRB rearrangements were evaluated among both unique and total sequences. Assessment of potential self-reactivity relied on the hydrophobicity of positions 6 and 7 in the TRB CDR3, along with their amino acid composition. For group comparisons, t tests, Mann-Whitney tests or two-way ANOVA were performed in Prism software. The immuneACCESS repertoire file appears here via TCRdb, limited to in-frame rearrangements. These files lack a portion of the clones; in checked studies, under half of the deficit traces to unresolved V genes, and the cause of the others is not known. V, J and clone size were drawn from that table, and D and trimming were deduced from the DNA. Here the sample has roughly 30,000 clones; approximately 90% occur a single time. 1.5% to 1.9% of the sample belongs to the ten largest clones.

V is shortened by 3 bases, J by 4 bases, and the region joining them spans 17 bases. Taken from cysteine to phenylalanine, the CDR3 has 16 residues. Only the CDR3 part of the read is kept: 48 bases, read in frame from the first base. For CDR1 and CDR2, the germline V gene lists MGHRA and YSYEKL. The paper as a whole reports these results and caveats: Conventional CD4+ T cells from CD3G-deficient patients were enriched for hydrophobic residues at CDR3 positions 6 and 7, suggesting more self-reactive specificities. In patients, repertoires had restricted unique TRB V-J pairs and skewed V and J gene usage, with regulatory T cells showing the most marked changes.

On this clone itself: The target of this receptor is not known. Per-base qualities were not stored, and no clone one base away is much larger.

Specimen: conventional CD4+ T cells sorted from blood. The chain uses TRBV4-1 and TRBJ2-3; the D gene is perhaps TRBD2, from 6 matching bases. The TCR sequence derives from a person under 35 with CD3G deficiency. The CDR3 protein sequence reads: CASSQSPASDADTQYF. The DNA is as follows: TGCGCCAGCAGCCAGAGTCCGGCTAGCGATGCAGATACGCAGTATTTT.